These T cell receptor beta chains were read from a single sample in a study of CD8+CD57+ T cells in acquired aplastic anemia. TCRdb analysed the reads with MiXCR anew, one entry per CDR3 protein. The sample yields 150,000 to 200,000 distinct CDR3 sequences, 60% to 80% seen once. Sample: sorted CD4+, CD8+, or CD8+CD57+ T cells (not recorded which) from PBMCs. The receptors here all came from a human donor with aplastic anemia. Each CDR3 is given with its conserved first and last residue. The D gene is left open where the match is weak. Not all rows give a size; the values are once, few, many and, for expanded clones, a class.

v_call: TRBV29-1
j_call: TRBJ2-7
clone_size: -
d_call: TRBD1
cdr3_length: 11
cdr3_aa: CSVHRGYEQYF
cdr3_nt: TGCAGCGTTCACAGGGGATACGAGCAGTACTTC

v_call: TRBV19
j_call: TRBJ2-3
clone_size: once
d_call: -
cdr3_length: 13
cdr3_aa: CASSDFYTDTQYF
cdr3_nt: TGTGCCAGTAGTGACTTCTACACAGATACGCAGTATTTT

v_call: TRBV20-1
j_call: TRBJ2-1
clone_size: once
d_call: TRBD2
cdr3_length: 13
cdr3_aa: CSAASGAYNEQFF
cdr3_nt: TGCAGTGCTGCTAGCGGGGCCTACAATGAGCAGTTCTTC

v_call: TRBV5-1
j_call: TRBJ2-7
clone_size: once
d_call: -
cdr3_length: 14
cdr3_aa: CASSLPRGLGEQYF
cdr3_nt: TGCGCCAGCAGCTTGCCCAGGGGTCTGGGCGAGCAGTACTTC

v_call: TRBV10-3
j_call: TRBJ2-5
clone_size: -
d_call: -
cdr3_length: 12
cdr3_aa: CAISARPETQYF
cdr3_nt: TGTGCCATCAGTGCCCGCCCAGAGACCCAGTACTTC

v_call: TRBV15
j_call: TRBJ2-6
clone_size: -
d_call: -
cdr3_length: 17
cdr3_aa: CATSTGRTLSGANVLTF
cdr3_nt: TGTGCCACCAGCACAGGGCGTACCCTCTCTGGGGCCAACGTCCTGACTTTC

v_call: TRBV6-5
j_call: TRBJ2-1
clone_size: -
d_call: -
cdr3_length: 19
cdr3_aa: CASSIPGQAGVAGYNEQFF
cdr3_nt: TGTGCCAGCAGCATACCGGGACAGGCGGGGGTCGCGGGTTACAATGAGCAGTTCTTC

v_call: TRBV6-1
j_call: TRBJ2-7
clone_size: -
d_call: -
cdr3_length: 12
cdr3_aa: CASSRDAYEQYF
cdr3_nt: TGTGCCAGCTCCCGTGATGCCTACGAGCAGTACTTC

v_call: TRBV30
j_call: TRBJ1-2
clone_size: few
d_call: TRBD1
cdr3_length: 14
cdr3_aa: CAGPPGTGDQGYTF
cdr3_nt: TGTGCCGGGCCACCCGGGACAGGGGATCAAGGCTACACCTTC

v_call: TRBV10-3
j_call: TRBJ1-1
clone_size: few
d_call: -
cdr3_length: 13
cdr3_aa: CAISEPDVAVPFF
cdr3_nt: TGTGCCATCAGTGAGCCCGACGTAGCGGTCCCTTTCTTT

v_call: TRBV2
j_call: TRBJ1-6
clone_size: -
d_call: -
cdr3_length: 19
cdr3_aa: CASSEARGNEQFYNSPLHF
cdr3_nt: TGTGCCAGCAGTGAAGCCCGGGGGAATGAGCAGTTCTATAATTCACCCCTCCACTTT

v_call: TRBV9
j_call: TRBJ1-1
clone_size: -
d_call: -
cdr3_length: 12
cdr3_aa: CASSARGAEAFF
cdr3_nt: TGTGCCAGCAGCGCGAGAGGGGCTGAAGCTTTCTTT

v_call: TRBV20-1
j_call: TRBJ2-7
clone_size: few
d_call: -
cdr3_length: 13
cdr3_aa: CSAPWPGTYEQYF
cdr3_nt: TGCAGTGCCCCCTGGCCGGGGACCTACGAGCAGTACTTC

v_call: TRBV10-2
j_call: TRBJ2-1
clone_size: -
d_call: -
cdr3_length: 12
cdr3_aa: CASTELNNEQFF
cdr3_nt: TGCGCCAGCACGGAACTTAACAATGAGCAGTTCTTC

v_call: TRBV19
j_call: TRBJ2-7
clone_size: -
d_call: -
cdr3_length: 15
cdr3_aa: CASSIGGSPSYEQYF
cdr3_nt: TGTGCCAGTAGTATAGGCGGCAGTCCCTCCTACGAGCAGTACTTC

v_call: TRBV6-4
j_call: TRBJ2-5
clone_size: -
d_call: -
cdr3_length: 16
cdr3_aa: CASSPRRRAYQETQYF
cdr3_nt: TGTGCCAGCAGCCCCCGAAGGAGGGCCTACCAAGAGACCCAGTACTTC